This section outlines one T cell receptor beta chain sequence together with its context. This entry is derived from a study of blood T cell repertoires in COVID-19. Study as a whole: Specimens from acute and convalescent COVID-19 originated in the United States, Italy and Spain. PBMCs, B-cell-depleted T cells, or T cells were the source of the cDNA or gDNA that made up the material.

The CDR3 loop spans 17 amino acids. Trimming cost V 1 base and J 7 bases; bases outside gene matches: 11. CDR1 is LGHNA, CDR2 YSLEER, per germline. Some clones are missing from TCRdb's copy, which holds only in-frame ones; the method was immunoSEQ multiplex PCR. The sample holds over 200,000 clones, 88% seen once. The source material was peripheral blood. This rearrangement joins TRBV4-3 to TRBJ2-1, with TRBD2 matching over 9 bases. This clonotype originated in a human donor in a cohort sampled during active COVID-19. DNA of the CDR3: TGCGCCAGCAGCCAAGCCACCGGAGCGGGAGGTTTGAATGAGCAGTTCTTC. This sequence encodes CASSQATGAGGLNEQFF.